These 26 T cell receptor beta chains share one sample of origin, sequenced in a study of T-cell reconstitution after alpha-beta-depleted transplantation in children. This sample's TCRbeta library carried unique molecular identifier barcodes. Each CDR3 protein gets one entry after TCRdb re-called the PCR reads with MiXCR. Of 610,000 or so distinct CDR3 sequences listed, 25% to 30% were seen once; the top ten hold about a third. The input for sequencing was PBMCs, taken before TCRalphabeta/CD19-depleted stem cell transplant. The receptor source for this set is a boy younger than two with Wiskott-Aldrich syndrome, due to receive a stem cell transplant.

This sequence joins TRBV20-1 and TRBJ2-1; 8 bases align to TRBD2. The CDR3 runs 16 residues. CDR1 is DFQATT and CDR2 is SNEGSKA in the germline V gene (reference sequence). The V and J ends lost 3 bases and 0 bases, in that order; junction bases with no gene match: 7. The CDR3 region has the DNA TGCAGTGCTAGGATAATAGCGGGAAGCTCCTACAATGAGCAGTTCTTC. Translating gives CSARIIAGSSYNEQFF.

As for this clonotype: A read error may account for a junction end that differs from germline. The chain employs TRBV10-2 and TRBJ2-5; 7 bases fit TRBD2. The germline V gene encodes CDR1 WSHSY and CDR2 SAAADI. The length of the CDR3 is 13 residues. CDR3 residues: CASIERDWKTQYF. CDR3 nucleotide sequence: TGCGCCAGCATTGAGCGGGATTGGAAGACCCAGTACTTC.

This clonotype was found a few times. V is TRBV10-2 and J is TRBJ2-1; weak D call: TRBD2 (6 bases). V was clipped by 2 bases and J by 4 bases, with 15 bases between them. Germline loops: CDR1 WSHSY, CDR2 SAAADI. This CDR3 contains 16 residues. The CDR3 coding sequence is TGCGCCAGCAGTGAGATCGGGGGAGTAGGGTACAATGAGCAGTTCTTC. Amino acids: CASSEIGGVGYNEQFF.

The genes are TRBV20-1 and TRBJ1-5; 7 bases map to TRBD1. CDR3 length equals 15 residues. With 3 bases clipped from V and 0 bases from J, the junction kept 5 bases outside the gene matches. Germline CDR1 reads DFQATT; CDR2 reads SNEGSKA (reference sequence). CDR3 bases: TGCAGTGCTAGCCCCGGACAGGTTAGCAATCAGCCCCAGCATTTT. As protein: CSASPGQVSNQPQHF.

V gene TRBV20-1 combines with J gene TRBJ2-1; 10 nucleotides agree with TRBD2. This CDR3 spans 15 amino acids. Trimming cost V 1 base and J 3 bases; bases outside gene matches: 3. From germline, CDR1 is DFQATT and CDR2 SNEGSKA (reference sequence). The CDR3 DNA follows: TGCAGTGCTAGAGGGACTAGCGGAAACTACAATGAGCAGTTCTTC. This translates into CSARGTSGNYNEQFF.

In this sample, this clonotype turned up a few times. This sequence joins TRBV20-1 and TRBJ2-7, with TRBD2 matching 8 bases. Looked up from germline, CDR1 is DFQATT and CDR2 is SNEGSKA (reference sequence). J was trimmed by 4 bases and V by 0 bases; bases with no gene match: 5. The CDR3 consists of 14 residues. CDR3 coding DNA: TGCAGTGCTAGAGACGGGACTAGTCAGTACGAGCAGTACTTC. It codes for CSARDGTSQYEQYF.

This clonotype occurred many times. This sequence joins TRBV20-1 and TRBJ2-5; no firm D call. CDR3 length: 10 amino acids. Trimming took off 1 base at V and 5 bases at J, with 2 bases between the two ends. The V gene's germline CDR1 is DFQATT and CDR2 SNEGSKA (reference sequence). DNA of the CDR3: TGCAGTGCTAGAGGGGAGACCCAGTACTTC. It specifies CSARGETQYF.

This clonotype was detected only a few times. This rearrangement joins TRBV19 to TRBJ1-3, with TRBD1 as a possible D gene (5 bases). Germline V gives CDR1 LNHDA, CDR2 SQIVND (reference sequence). The CDR3 extends over 14 amino acids. V was clipped by 8 bases and J by 0 bases, with 11 bases between them. Here the CDR3 DNA reads TGTGCCAGTGATCCGGGGGACTCTGGAAACACCATATATTTT. Its translation: CASDPGDSGNTIYF.

The rearrangement uses TRBV5-1 and TRBJ2-5, with D perhaps TRBD1 (5 bases). CDR3 size: 16 residues. The germline V gene has CDR1 SGHRS and CDR2 YFSETQ. Deletions cut 4 bases from V and 5 bases from J, with 21 bases between. This chain's CDR3 is CASSTQAQGSGETQYF. The CDR3, as DNA: TGCGCCAGCAGCACGCAAGCCCAGGGTTCTGGGGAGACCCAGTACTTC.

The table lists this clonotype with a count of one. It may be a read error: a sequence one base away is much more abundant. The V and J genes are TRBV27 and TRBJ2-1, with D tentatively TRBD2 (7 bases). V lost 8 bases and J 3 bases, leaving 23 bases between the germline ends. The CDR3 has 17 amino acids. Germline assignment: CDR1 MNHEY and CDR2 SMNVEV (reference sequence). The CDR3 DNA is TGTGCCAGCGGATCGGGGGGCGGGATATCCATCTACAATGAGCAGTTCTTC. Protein sequence: CASGSGGGISIYNEQFF.

The chain links TRBV20-1 to TRBJ2-2; D is unclear. Germline V gene data show CDR1 as DFQATT and CDR2 as SNEGSKA (reference sequence). V was shortened by 2 bases and J by 4 bases, with 11 bases between the two germline ends. CDR3 length equals 14 residues. The CDR3 nucleotides are TGCAGTGCTAGACGGGCTTCGGGCACCGGGGAGCTGTTTTTT. Encoded protein: CSARRASGTGELFF.

The chain links TRBV20-1 to TRBJ2-7, with D unclear. The V and J ends lost 2 bases and 3 bases respectively, with 8 bases between them. This CDR3 has 12 amino acids. CDR1 and CDR2 (germline): DFQATT, SNEGSKA (reference sequence). The CDR3 coding sequence is TGCAGTGCTAGAAAGACAATCTACGAGCAGTACTTC. Amino acids: CSARKTIYEQYF.

The rearrangement uses TRBV5-1 and TRBJ2-7; 9 bases fit TRBD2. V was pared by 6 bases and J by 1 base, with 2 bases of the junction left unmatched. CDR3 length: 13 amino acids. Germline V CDR1 and CDR2: SGHRS, YFSETQ. The CDR3 DNA follows: TGCGCCAGCAAGCGGGAGGAATCCTACGAGCAGTACTTC. Translating gives CASKREESYEQYF.

This clonotype was detected once. At one boundary the junction diverges from the germline segment, which might be a read error. The V gene is TRBV2, the J gene TRBJ2-5; 7 positions agree with TRBD2. Germline V CDR1 and CDR2: SNHLY, FYNNEI. The CDR3 loop spans 14 amino acids. The CDR3 loop is CASVPGTISPPSIF. The DNA for the CDR3 is TGTGCCAGCGTCCCCGGGACTATATCTCCCCCTAGTATCTTC.

V usage is TRBV19 and J usage is TRBJ2-2, with 9 bases matching TRBD2. This CDR3 has 15 residues. Losses at the gene ends were 5 bases for V and 4 bases for J; bases not matched to a gene: 5. Germline V lookup: CDR1 LNHDA, CDR2 SQIVND (reference sequence). CDR3 sequence: CASSSRLAVTGELFF. The DNA for the CDR3 is TGTGCCAGTAGTTCCCGACTAGCGGTCACCGGGGAGCTGTTTTTT.

This clonotype was picked up a small number of times. The CDR3 DNA is TGCAGTGCTAGAGGACTGCTGTACTCCACTGAAGCTTTCTTT. As protein: CSARGLLYSTEAFF. The genes are TRBV20-1 and TRBJ1-1; D uncertain. CDR3 length: 14 residues. V lost 1 base and J lost 4, with 13 bases in between. CDR1 DFQATT and CDR2 SNEGSKA come from the germline V gene (reference sequence).

This clonotype has more than one count but fewer than ten. The gene calls are TRBV3-1 and TRBJ1-5; D unresolved. The CDR3 is 13 residues long. Trimming left V 1 base short and J 1 base short, with 2 bases between. CDR1 is LGHDT and CDR2 is YNNKEL in the germline V gene (reference sequence). The CDR3 nucleotides are TGTGCCAGCAGCCAAGTAAGCAATCAGCCCCAGCATTTT. Its protein is CASSQVSNQPQHF. Together with reference TRBV3-1 and TRBJ1-5, the CDR3 gives the full variable domain: DTAVSQTPKYLVTQMGNDKSIKCEQNLGHDTMYWYKQDSKKFLKIMFSYNNKELIINETVPNRFSPKSPDKAHLNLHINSLELGDSAVYFCASSQVSNQPQHFGDGTRLSIL.

This clonotype appeared a few times. The chain carries TRBV20-1 and TRBJ1-1, with D uncertain. The V gene lost 5 bases and the J gene lost 1 base, with 5 bases spanning the gap. CDR3 length: 11 residues. CDR1 is DFQATT, CDR2 SNEGSKA, per germline (reference sequence). As DNA, the CDR3 is TGCAGTGCTGTAGGGAACACTGAAGCTTTCTTT. It is translated as CSAVGNTEAFF.

The chain is built from TRBV6-2 or TRBV6-3 and TRBJ2-3, with 7 bases lining up with TRBD2. The CDR3 loop spans 13 amino acids. The trim removed 1 base at V and 6 bases at J, leaving 1 base unmatched. CDR1 and CDR2 (germline): MNHEY, SVGEGT. This CDR3 is CASSYFGGDTQYF. CDR3 sequence (DNA): TGTGCCAGCAGTTACTTCGGGGGGGATACGCAGTATTTT.

The chain employs TRBV10-3 and TRBJ2-5, with 7 bases aligning to TRBD2. This CDR3 has 16 residues. The germline CDR1 and CDR2 sequences are ENHRY and SYGVKD. V gave up 0 bases and J gave up 2 bases; unmatched junction bases: 6. CDR3 nucleotides: TGTGCCATCAGTGAGTCGTCGTCTAGCGGTCAAGAGACCCAGTACTTC. This sequence encodes CAISESSSSGQETQYF.

This clonotype has only a few counts. The genes are TRBV20-1 and TRBJ2-1; D possibly corresponds to TRBD2 (6 bases). V dropped 2 bases and J dropped 6 bases, with 11 bases sitting between them. The CDR3 has 13 amino acids. CDR1 and CDR2 from the germline V gene are DFQATT and SNEGSKA (reference sequence). CDR3 amino acids: CSARREPVNEQFF. The CDR3 nucleotides are TGCAGTGCTAGACGGGAGCCTGTCAATGAGCAGTTCTTC.

This clonotype was seen a few times. V usage is TRBV6-5 and J usage is TRBJ1-1; tentative D call: TRBD1 (6 bases). The CDR3 covers 12 residues. Germline V gives CDR1 MNHEY, CDR2 SVGAGI. V was cut by 8 bases and J by 4 bases, with 11 bases left in between. CDR3: CASCTGSTEAFF. CDR3 sequence (DNA): TGTGCCAGCTGTACAGGGTCCACTGAAGCTTTCTTT.

This clonotype was counted only a few times. The chain uses TRBV5-4 and TRBJ2-7, with TRBD2 matching over 8 bases. Germline CDR1 reads SGHNT; CDR2 reads YYREEE (reference sequence). CDR3 length: 15 residues. Trimming took 5 bases from V and 8 from J; bases not matched to a gene: 15. The CDR3 here is CASRPGGELTLKQYF. The CDR3 bases are TGTGCCAGCAGGCCGGGGGGGGAACTGACTTTAAAGCAGTACTTC.

This clonotype was detected a few times. The chain uses TRBV12-3 or TRBV12-4 and TRBJ2-1; 10 nucleotides agree with TRBD1. The CDR3 totals 15 residues. V shed 4 bases and J 7 bases; nucleotides not matched to a gene: 7. DNA of the CDR3: TGTGCCAGCAGTTACGACAGGGGGCGAGGAAATGAGCAGTTCTTC. Translating it yields CASSYDRGRGNEQFF.

This chain uses TRBV30 with TRBJ1-1; D gene ambiguous. Trimming cost V 4 bases and J 0 bases, with 9 bases left between them. Germline CDR1 and CDR2: GTSNPN and SVGIG (reference sequence). The CDR3 runs 13 residues. CDR3 sequence: CAWKRTMNTEAFF. CDR3 bases: TGTGCCTGGAAACGCACGATGAACACTGAAGCTTTCTTT.

The DNA of the CDR3 is TGCAGTGCTAGAGGGACACCGAACACTGAAGCTTTCTTT. Translated, it gives CSARGTPNTEAFF. The V call is TRBV20-1, the J call TRBJ1-1, with D tentatively TRBD1 (5 bases). The length of the CDR3 is 13 residues. V lost 1 base and J 1 base, leaving 7 bases between the germline ends. Germline V gene sequence: CDR1 DFQATT, CDR2 SNEGSKA (reference sequence).